The T cell receptor beta chain under discussion was sequenced for a study of OX40 agonist ivuxolimab in advanced cancers. Sequencing used immunoSEQ multiplex PCR; TCRdb keeps in-frame clones, though not all of them. The sample lists tens of thousands of clones; approximately 81% were seen once. This CDR3 region has 14 residues. V was pared by 2 bases and J by 6 bases, with 14 bases between. CDR1 is SGHTA, CDR2 FQGNSA, per germline. This clone came up a few times. The source material was CD4+ or CD8+ T cells sorted from blood, sampled in a trial of the OX40 agonist ivuxolimab. The TCR sequence derives from an adult with an advanced solid tumor such as melanoma, head and neck, liver or kidney cancer. The chain employs TRBV7-2 and TRBJ2-7, with TRBD1 as a possible D gene (5 bases). The CDR3 loop reads CASSLIRGRREQYF. As DNA, the CDR3 is TGTGCCAGCAGCTTAATAAGGGGCCGCCGCGAGCAGTACTTC.